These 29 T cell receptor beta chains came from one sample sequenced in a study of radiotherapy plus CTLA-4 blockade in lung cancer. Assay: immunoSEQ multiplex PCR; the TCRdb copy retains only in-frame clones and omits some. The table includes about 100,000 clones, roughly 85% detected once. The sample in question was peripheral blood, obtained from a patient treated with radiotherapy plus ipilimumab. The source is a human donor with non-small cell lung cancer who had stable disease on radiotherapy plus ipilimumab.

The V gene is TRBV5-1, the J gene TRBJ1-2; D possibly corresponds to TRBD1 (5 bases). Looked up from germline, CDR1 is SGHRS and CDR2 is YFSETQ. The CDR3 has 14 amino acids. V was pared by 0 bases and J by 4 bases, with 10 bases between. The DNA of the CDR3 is TGCGCCAGCAGCTTGGGTCAGGGACCCTATGGCTACACCTTC. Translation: CASSLGQGPYGYTF.

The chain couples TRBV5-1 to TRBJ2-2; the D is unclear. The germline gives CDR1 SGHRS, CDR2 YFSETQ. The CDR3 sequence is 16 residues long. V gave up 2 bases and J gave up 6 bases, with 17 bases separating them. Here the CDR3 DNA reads TGCGCCAGCAGCTTTTTGACATCCGAGTTCGCCGGGGAGCTGTTTTTT. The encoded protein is CASSFLTSEFAGELFF.

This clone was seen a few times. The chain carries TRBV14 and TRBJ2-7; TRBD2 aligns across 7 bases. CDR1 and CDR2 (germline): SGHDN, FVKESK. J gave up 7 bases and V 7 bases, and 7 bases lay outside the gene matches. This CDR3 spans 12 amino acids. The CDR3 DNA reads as TGTGCCAGCAACGTCCTGGGGGGGGAGCAGTACTTC. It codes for CASNVLGGEQYF.

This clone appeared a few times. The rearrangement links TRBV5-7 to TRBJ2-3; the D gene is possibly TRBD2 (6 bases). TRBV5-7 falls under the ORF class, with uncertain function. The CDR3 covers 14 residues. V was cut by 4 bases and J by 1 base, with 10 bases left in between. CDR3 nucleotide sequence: TGTGCCAGCAGCCCCCCGGGGGGCACAGATACGCAGTATTTT. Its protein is CASSPPGGTDTQYF.

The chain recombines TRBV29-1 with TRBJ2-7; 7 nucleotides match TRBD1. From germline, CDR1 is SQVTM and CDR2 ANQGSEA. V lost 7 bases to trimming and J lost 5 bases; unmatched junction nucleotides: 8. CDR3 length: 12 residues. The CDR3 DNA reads TGCAGCGCTCGACAGGGATCGGACGAGCAGTACTTC. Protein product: CSARQGSDEQYF.

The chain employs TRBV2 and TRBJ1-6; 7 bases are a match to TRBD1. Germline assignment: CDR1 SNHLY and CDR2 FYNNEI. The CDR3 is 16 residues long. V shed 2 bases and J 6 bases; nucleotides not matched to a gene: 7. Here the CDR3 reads CASSEHRGTGNSPLHF. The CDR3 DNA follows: TGTGCCAGCAGTGAACACAGGGGAACGGGTAATTCACCCCTCCACTTT. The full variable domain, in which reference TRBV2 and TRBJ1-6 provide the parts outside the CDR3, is EPEVTQTPSHQVTQMGQEVILRCVPISNHLYFYWYRQILGQKVEFLVSFYNNEISEKSEIFDDQFSVERPDGSNFTLKIRSTKLEDSAMYFCASSEHRGTGNSPLHFGNGTRLTVT.

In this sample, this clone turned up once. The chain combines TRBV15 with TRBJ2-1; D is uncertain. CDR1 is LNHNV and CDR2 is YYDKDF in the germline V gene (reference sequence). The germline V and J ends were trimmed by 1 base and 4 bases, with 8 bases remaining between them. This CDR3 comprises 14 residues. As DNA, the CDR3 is TGTGCCACCAGCAGAGTTAGCCGATACAATGAGCAGTTCTTC. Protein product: CATSRVSRYNEQFF.

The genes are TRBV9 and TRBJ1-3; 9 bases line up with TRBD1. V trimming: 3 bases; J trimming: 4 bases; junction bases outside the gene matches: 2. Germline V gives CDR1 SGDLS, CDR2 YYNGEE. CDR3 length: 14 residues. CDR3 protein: CASSATGGGNTIYF. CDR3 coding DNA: TGTGCCAGCAGCGCCACAGGGGGCGGAAACACCATATATTTT.

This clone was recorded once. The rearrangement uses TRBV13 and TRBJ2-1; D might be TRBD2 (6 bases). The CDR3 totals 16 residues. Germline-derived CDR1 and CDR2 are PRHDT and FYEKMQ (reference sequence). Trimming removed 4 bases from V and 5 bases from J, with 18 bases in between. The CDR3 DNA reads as TGTGCCAGCAGCTCCCGCCGGGACTCCTACCACAATGAGCAGTTCTTC. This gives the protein CASSSRRDSYHNEQFF.

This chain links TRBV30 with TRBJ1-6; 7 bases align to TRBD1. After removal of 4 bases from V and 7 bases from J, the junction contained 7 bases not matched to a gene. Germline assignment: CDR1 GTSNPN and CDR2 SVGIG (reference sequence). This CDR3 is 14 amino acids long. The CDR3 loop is CAWMSGGMNSPLHF. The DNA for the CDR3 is TGTGCCTGGATGTCAGGGGGAATGAATTCACCCCTCCACTTT.

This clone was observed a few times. The CDR3 DNA reads as TGTGCCAGCAGTTTATTTGGCGGGGGGCGCCAAGAGACCCAGTACTTC. It is translated as CASSLFGGGRQETQYF. The chain recombines TRBV28 with TRBJ2-5, with 8 bases aligning to TRBD2. The CDR3 covers 16 residues. Per germline, CDR1 MDHEN and CDR2 SYDVKM. Trimming took 1 base from V and 1 from J; bases not matched to a gene: 5.

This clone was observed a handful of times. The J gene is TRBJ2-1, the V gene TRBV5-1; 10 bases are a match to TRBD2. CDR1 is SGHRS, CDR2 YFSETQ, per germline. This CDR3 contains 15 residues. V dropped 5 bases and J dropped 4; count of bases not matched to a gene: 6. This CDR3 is CASRQTSGEYNEQFF. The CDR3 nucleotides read TGCGCCAGCAGGCAAACTAGCGGGGAGTACAATGAGCAGTTCTTC.

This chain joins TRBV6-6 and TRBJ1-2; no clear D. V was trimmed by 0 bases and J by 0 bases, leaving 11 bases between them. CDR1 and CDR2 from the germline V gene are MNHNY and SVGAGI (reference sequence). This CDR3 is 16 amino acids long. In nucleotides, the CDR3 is TGTGCCAGCAGTTACTCGATGGAGTTAGCTAACTATGGCTACACCTTC. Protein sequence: CASSYSMELANYGYTF.

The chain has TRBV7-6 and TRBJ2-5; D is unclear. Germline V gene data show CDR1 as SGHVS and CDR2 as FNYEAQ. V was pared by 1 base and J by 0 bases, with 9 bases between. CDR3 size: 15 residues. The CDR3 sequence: CASSLGVLYQETQYF. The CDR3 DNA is TGTGCCAGCAGCTTAGGGGTTTTGTACCAAGAGACCCAGTACTTC.

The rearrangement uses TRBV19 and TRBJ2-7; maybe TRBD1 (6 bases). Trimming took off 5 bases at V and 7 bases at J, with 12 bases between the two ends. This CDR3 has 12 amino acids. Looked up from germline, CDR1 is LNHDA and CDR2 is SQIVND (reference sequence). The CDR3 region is CASSQTRGEQYF. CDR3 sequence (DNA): TGTGCCAGTAGTCAAACGAGGGGGGAGCAGTACTTC.

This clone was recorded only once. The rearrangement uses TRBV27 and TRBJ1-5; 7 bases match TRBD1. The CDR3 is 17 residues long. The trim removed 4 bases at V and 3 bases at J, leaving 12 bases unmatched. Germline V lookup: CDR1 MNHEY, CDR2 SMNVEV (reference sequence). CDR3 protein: CASSSIDTQGTNQPQHF. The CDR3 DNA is TGTGCCAGCAGTTCGATCGATACACAGGGGACCAATCAGCCCCAGCATTTT.

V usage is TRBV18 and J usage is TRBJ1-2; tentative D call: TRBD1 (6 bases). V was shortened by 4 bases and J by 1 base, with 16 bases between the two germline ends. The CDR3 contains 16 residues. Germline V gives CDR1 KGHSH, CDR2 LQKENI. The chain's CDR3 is CASSQQGQRDNYGYTF. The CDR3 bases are TGTGCCAGCTCACAGCAAGGACAGCGAGATAACTATGGCTACACCTTC.

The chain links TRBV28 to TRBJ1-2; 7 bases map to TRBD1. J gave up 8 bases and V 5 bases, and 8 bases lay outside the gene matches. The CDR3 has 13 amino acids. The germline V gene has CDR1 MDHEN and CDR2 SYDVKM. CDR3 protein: CASSTTGAWGYTF. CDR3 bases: TGTGCCAGCAGTACCACAGGGGCTTGGGGCTACACCTTC.

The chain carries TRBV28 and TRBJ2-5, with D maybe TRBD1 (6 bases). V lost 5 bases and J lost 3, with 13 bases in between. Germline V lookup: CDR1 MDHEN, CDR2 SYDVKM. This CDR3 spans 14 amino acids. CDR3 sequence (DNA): TGTGCCAGCAGTCTTCCACAGGGTAAAGAGACCCAGTACTTC. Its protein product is CASSLPQGKETQYF. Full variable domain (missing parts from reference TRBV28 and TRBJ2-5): DVKVTQSSRYLVKRTGEKVFLECVQDMDHENMFWYRQDPGLGLRLIYFSYDVKMKEKGDIPEGYSVSREKKERFSLILESASTNQTSMYLCASSLPQGKETQYFGPGTRLLVL.

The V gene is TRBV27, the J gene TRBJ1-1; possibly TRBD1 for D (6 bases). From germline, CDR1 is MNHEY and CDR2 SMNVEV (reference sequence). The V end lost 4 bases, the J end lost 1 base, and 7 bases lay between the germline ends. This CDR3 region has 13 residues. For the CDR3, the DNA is TGTGCCAGCAGTTGGACAGAGAACACTGAAGCTTTCTTT. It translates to CASSWTENTEAFF.

CDR3 protein: CASSLYLGTTSDGYGYTF. The CDR3 bases are TGTGCCAGCAGCCTGTATCTGGGGACCACATCGGACGGCTATGGCTACACCTTC. This chain joins TRBV5-5 and TRBJ1-2; D is perhaps TRBD1 (5 bases). Trimming left V 4 bases short and J 4 bases short, with 26 bases between. The CDR3 is 18 amino acids. From germline, CDR1 is SGHKS and CDR2 YYEKEE (reference sequence).

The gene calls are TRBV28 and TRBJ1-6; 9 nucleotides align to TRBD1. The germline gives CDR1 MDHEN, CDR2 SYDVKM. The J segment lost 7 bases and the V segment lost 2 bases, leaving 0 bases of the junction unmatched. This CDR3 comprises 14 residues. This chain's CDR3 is CASSLTGGNSPLHF. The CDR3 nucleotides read TGTGCCAGCAGTTTAACAGGGGGCAATTCACCCCTCCACTTT.

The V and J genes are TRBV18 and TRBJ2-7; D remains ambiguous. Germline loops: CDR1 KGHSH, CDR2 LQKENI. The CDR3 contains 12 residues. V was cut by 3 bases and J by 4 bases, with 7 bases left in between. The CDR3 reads CASSPVGYEQYF. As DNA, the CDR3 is TGTGCCAGCTCACCTGTAGGGTACGAGCAGTACTTC.

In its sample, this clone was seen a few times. The DNA for the CDR3 is TGTGCCAGCAGTTCACCCCAGGGGAGGAACTATGGCTACACCTTC. Protein sequence: CASSSPQGRNYGYTF. V usage is TRBV28 and J usage is TRBJ1-2; tentative D call: TRBD1 (6 bases). Trimming shortened V by 4 bases and J by 2 bases, and 14 bases separated the two germline ends. This CDR3 has 15 residues. CDR1 and CDR2 from the germline V gene are MDHEN and SYDVKM.

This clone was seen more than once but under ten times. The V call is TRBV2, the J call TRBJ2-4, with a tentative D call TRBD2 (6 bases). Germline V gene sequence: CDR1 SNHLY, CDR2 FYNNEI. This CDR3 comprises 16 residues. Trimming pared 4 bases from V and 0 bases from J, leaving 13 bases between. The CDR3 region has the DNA TGTGCCAGCAGTGGGATGGCGGGGAGAGCCAAAAACATTCAGTACTTC. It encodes CASSGMAGRAKNIQYF.

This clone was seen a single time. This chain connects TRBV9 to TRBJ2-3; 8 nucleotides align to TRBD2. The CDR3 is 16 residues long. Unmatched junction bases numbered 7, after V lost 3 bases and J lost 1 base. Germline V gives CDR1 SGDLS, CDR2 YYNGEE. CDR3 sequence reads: CASSAGGGLGTDTQYF. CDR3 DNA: TGTGCCAGCAGCGCGGGAGGGGGGCTGGGCACAGATACGCAGTATTTT.

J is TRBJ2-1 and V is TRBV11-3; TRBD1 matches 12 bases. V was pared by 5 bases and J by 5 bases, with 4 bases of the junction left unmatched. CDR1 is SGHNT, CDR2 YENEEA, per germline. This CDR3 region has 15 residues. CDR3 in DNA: TGTGCCAGCAGCCTCCGGGACAGGGGGCACAATGAGCAGTTCTTC. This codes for CASSLRDRGHNEQFF. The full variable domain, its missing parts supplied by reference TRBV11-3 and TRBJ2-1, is EAGVVQSPRYKIIEKKQPVAFWCNPISGHNTLYWYLQNLGQGPELLIRYENEEAVDDSQLPKDRFSAERLKGVDSTLKIQPAELGDSAVYLCASSLRDRGHNEQFFGPGTRLTVL.

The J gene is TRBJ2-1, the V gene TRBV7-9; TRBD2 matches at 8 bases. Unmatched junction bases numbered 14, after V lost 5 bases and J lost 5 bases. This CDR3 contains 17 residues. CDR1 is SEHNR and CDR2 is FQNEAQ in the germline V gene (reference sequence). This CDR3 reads CASSPTGRATVNNEQFF. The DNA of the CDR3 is TGTGCCAGCAGCCCTACCGGGAGGGCCACTGTTAACAATGAGCAGTTCTTC.

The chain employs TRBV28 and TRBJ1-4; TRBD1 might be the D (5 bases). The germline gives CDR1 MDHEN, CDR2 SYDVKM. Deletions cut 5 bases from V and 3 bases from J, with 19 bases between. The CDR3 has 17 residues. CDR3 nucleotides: TGTGCCAGCAGTATCCGGACCCTGACAGCCCCTAATGAAAAACTGTTTTTT. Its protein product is CASSIRTLTAPNEKLFF.